The following is a T cell receptor (beta chain) sequence with its context. Germline assignment: CDR1 MDHEN and CDR2 SYDVKM. This CDR3 is built from 16 residues. Deletions cut 5 bases from V and 0 bases from J, with 14 bases between. These data are taken from a study of shared clonotypes between healthy human individuals. Here immunoSEQ multiplex PCR was the method, and the copy in TCRdb shows in-frame clones only, minus some. The sample lists approximately 2,200,000 clones; 85% to 95% were seen once. CD45RO-negative cells were positively selected for CCR7, leaving out terminally differentiated effector memory CD45RA+ cells.

The chain uses TRBV28 and TRBJ2-1, with D maybe TRBD2 (6 bases). This clonotype was obtained from a man aged 18 to 35 in good health. Some clones in this sample may be carry-over from other donors' samples. Sequencing was done on a sample of naive CD8+ T cells from PBMCs. DNA for the CDR3: TGTGCCAGCAGTAGGACTATCACCAGCTCCTACAATGAGCAGTTCTTC. The encoded protein is CASSRTITSSYNEQFF.